This T cell receptor (beta chain) was profiled in a study of CD8 T cells in ankylosing spondylitis. This clonotype was counted many times. In TCRdb, the 5' RACE reads were re-called with MiXCR into one record per CDR3 protein. The repertoire holds 100,000 to 150,000 distinct CDR3 sequences, more than 6.5% seen once, with approximately 12% in the top ten. This CDR3 region has 12 residues. V lost 2 bases to trimming and J lost 5 bases, with 7 bases between them. The germline V gene encodes CDR1 SGHTA and CDR2 FQGNSA. The receptor was derived from a male donor with ankylosing spondylitis or in good health (not recorded which). This sequence joins TRBV7-2 and TRBJ2-7; D not resolved. Sequencing was performed on blood, either unsorted or a sorted T cell fraction (not recorded which). CDR3 sequence (DNA): TGTGCCAGCAGCTTATGGACCAACGAGCAGTACTTC. This gives the protein CASSLWTNEQYF.